Listed below are T cell receptor beta chains from one sample, sequenced in a study of blood T cells in healthy people across ages. From the 5' RACE reads, TCRdb called clonotypes with MiXCR, one entry per CDR3 protein. Found here are about 970,000 distinct CDR3 sequences, about 53% of them singletons; the top ten hold about a fifth. The sequencing input was blood. These receptors were collected from a woman aged 55-70 years in good health. Each CDR3 is given with its conserved first and last residue. Fields, in order: J gene, D gene, clone size, V gene, CDR3 protein, CDR3 DNA. A D gene is named only where the DNA matches it firmly. For some rows the clone size is stated as once, few or many, or as a class when expanded; others skip it.

>TRBJ1-2|NA|many|TRBV4-2
CASSQDRNNGYTF
TGTGCCAGCAGCCAAGATAGGAATAATGGCTACACCTTC
>TRBJ2-3|NA|NA|TRBV12-3/TRBV12-4
CASSTSGGGTDTQYF
TGTGCCAGCAGTACCAGCGGAGGGGGTACAGATACGCAGTATTTT
>TRBJ2-3|TRBD2|NA|TRBV29-1
CSVTRIAGGTDTQYF
TGCAGCGTGACCCGCATCGCGGGGGGGACAGATACGCAGTATTTT
>TRBJ2-5|NA|few|TRBV27
CASSFRDPPGTQYF
TGTGCCAGCAGTTTTCGGGACCCACCGGGGACCCAGTACTTC
>TRBJ2-6|NA|NA|TRBV7-9
CASTRGQHSGANVLTF
TGTGCCAGCACCCGTGGACAGCACTCTGGGGCCAACGTCCTGACTTTC
>TRBJ2-3|TRBD1|NA|TRBV25-1
CASSEAGGATDTLYF
TGTGCCAGCAGTGAGGCAGGGGGCGCGACAGATACGCTGTATTTT
>TRBJ2-7|NA|NA|TRBV29-1
CSVGPGHKNNEQYF
TGCAGCGTGGGTCCGGGACACAAAAACAATGAGCAGTACTTC
>TRBJ2-3|NA|few|TRBV2
CASRRDRRFSTDTQYF
TGTGCCAGCAGGCGGGACAGAAGATTTAGCACAGATACGCAGTATTTT
>TRBJ2-7|NA|once|TRBV12-3/TRBV12-4
CASSKDTYEQYF
TGTGCCAGCAGTAAGGACACCTACGAGCAGTACTTC
>TRBJ2-7|TRBD2|NA|TRBV20-1
CSATLAGRSYEQYF
TGCAGTGCGACCCTAGCGGGAAGATCCTACGAGCAGTACTTC
>TRBJ2-5|TRBD1|NA|TRBV4-2
CASSQVQTGSEEQYF
TGTGCCAGCAGCCAAGTACAGACAGGGTCGGAAGAGCAGTACTTC
>TRBJ2-1|TRBD1|many|TRBV5-1
CASSLGQGYNEQFF
TGTGCCAGCAGCTTGGGACAGGGCTACAATGAGCAGTTCTTC
>TRBJ1-3|NA|NA|TRBV12-3/TRBV12-4
CASTLSMGSHTIYF
TGTGCCAGCACCCTCTCGATGGGGAGTCACACCATATATTTT
>TRBJ2-1|TRBD1|NA|TRBV2
CASSEGQGGEQFF
TGTGCCAGCAGTGAGGGACAGGGGGGTGAGCAGTTCTTC
>TRBJ1-5|NA|few|TRBV9
CASSSGDSNQPQHF
TGTGCCAGCAGCTCCGGAGATAGCAATCAGCCCCAGCATTTT
>TRBJ2-7|TRBD1|NA|TRBV12-3/TRBV12-4
CASSVWDRGYEQYF
TGTGCCAGCAGTGTATGGGACAGGGGCTACGAGCAGTACTTC
>TRBJ1-1|TRBD1|NA|TRBV29-1
CSVAGGGTEAFF
TGCAGCGTGGCAGGGGGCGGCACTGAAGCTTTCTTT
>TRBJ1-6|TRBD1|once|TRBV4-1
CASSQGLGQGNSPLHF
TGCGCCAGCAGCCAAGGTCTAGGACAGGGGAATTCACCCCTCCACTTT
>TRBJ2-1|NA|few|TRBV21-1
CASSISSLGLAYRANEQFF
TGTGCCAGCAGCATTTCCAGCCTCGGACTAGCTTATCGGGCCAATGAGCAGTTCTTC
>TRBJ2-3|TRBD2|NA|TRBV5-5
CASSMGLAGYTDTQYF
TGTGCCAGCAGCATGGGACTAGCGGGATACACAGATACGCAGTATTTT
>TRBJ1-5|NA|NA|TRBV12-3/TRBV12-4
CASSLRGWGNQPQHF
TGTGCCAGCAGTTTAAGGGGATGGGGCAATCAGCCCCAGCATTTT
>TRBJ1-6|NA|NA|TRBV14
CASSPGLSQNSPLHF
TGTGCCAGCAGCCCCGGATTGAGCCAAAATTCACCCCTCCACTTT
>TRBJ2-2|NA|NA|TRBV15
CATSRDSGPGELFF
TGTGCCACCAGCAGAGATTCGGGACCCGGGGAGCTGTTTTTT
>TRBJ2-3|TRBD2|NA|TRBV11-2
CASSLAILANTDTQYF
TGTGCCAGCAGCTTAGCCATACTAGCGAACACAGATACGCAGTATTTT
>TRBJ2-7|TRBD2|NA|TRBV7-9
CASSGTNPYEQYF
TGTGCCAGCAGCGGGACTAACCCCTACGAGCAGTACTTC
>TRBJ2-6|NA|NA|TRBV2
CASSKGFSGANVLTF
TGTGCCAGCAGCAAAGGGTTCTCTGGGGCCAACGTCCTGACTTTC
>TRBJ1-2|NA|NA|TRBV7-8
CASSPLANNYGYTF
TGTGCCAGCAGCCCACTGGCAAATAACTATGGCTACACCTTC
>TRBJ2-7|NA|NA|TRBV27
CASSINPTPSEQYF
TGTGCCAGCAGTATCAACCCAACTCCTTCCGAGCAGTACTTC
>TRBJ1-1|TRBD1|NA|TRBV6-1
CASRSGTDQPEAFF
TGTGCCAGCAGATCCGGGACAGACCAACCTGAAGCTTTCTTT
>TRBJ2-2|NA|few|TRBV4-3
CASSQGVGSNTGELFF
TGCGCCAGCAGCCAAGGTGTGGGGTCGAACACCGGGGAGCTGTTTTTT
>TRBJ2-1|NA|NA|TRBV2
CASSRGRDNNEQFF
TGTGCCAGCAGTCGTGGCAGGGATAACAATGAGCAGTTCTTC
>TRBJ1-5|TRBD1|NA|TRBV7-9
CASSSGTGSQPQHF
TGTGCCAGCAGCTCGGGGACAGGGAGCCAGCCCCAGCATTTT
>TRBJ2-3|NA|NA|TRBV11-2
CASRWGFTDTQYF
TGTGCCAGCAGGTGGGGTTTCACAGATACGCAGTATTTT
>TRBJ2-5|NA|NA|TRBV3-1
CASSQGGDQETQYF
TGTGCCAGCAGCCAGGGGGGTGATCAAGAGACCCAGTACTTC
>TRBJ1-2|NA|NA|TRBV4-1
CASSPSGIANYGYTF
TGCGCCAGCAGCCCCTCGGGGATAGCTAACTATGGCTACACCTTC
>TRBJ2-3|TRBD2|few|TRBV20-1
CSAAGAGTDTQYF
TGCAGTGCGGCGGGAGCGGGCACAGATACGCAGTATTTT
>TRBJ2-7|TRBD1|NA|TRBV25-1
CASTRTGMHEQYF
TGTGCCAGCACCCGGACAGGGATGCACGAGCAGTACTTC
>TRBJ1-2|NA|NA|TRBV28
CASNPLPGLVEGYTF
TGTGCCAGCAACCCCCTGCCGGGCCTGGTCGAAGGCTACACCTTC
>TRBJ2-1|NA|NA|TRBV20-1
CSATSRIIHNEQFF
TGCAGTGCTACCAGCCGGATAATACACAATGAGCAGTTCTTC
>TRBJ2-1|NA|few|TRBV7-2
CASSTDSPEQFF
TGTGCCAGCAGCACCGACAGTCCCGAGCAGTTCTTC
>TRBJ1-4|NA|NA|TRBV20-1
CSARRVIGEKLFF
TGCAGTGCTAGAAGAGTCATTGGGGAAAAACTGTTTTTT
>TRBJ2-7|TRBD1|few|TRBV27
CASRDRAEQYF
TGTGCCAGCCGCGACAGGGCCGAGCAGTACTTC
>TRBJ2-1|NA|NA|TRBV20-1
CSARALIHNEQFF
TGCAGTGCTAGAGCCCTCATCCATAATGAGCAGTTCTTC
>TRBJ2-1|TRBD2|once|TRBV7-2
CASSLEAGGVQFF
TGTGCCAGCAGCTTAGAGGCGGGAGGTGTGCAGTTCTTC
>TRBJ1-5|TRBD1|NA|TRBV9
CASSAGTGMQPQHF
TGTGCCAGCAGCGCCGGGACAGGGATGCAGCCCCAGCATTTT
>TRBJ2-4|TRBD1|NA|TRBV7-9
CASSPEGQLAKNIQYF
TGTGCCAGCAGCCCCGAGGGACAGCTAGCCAAAAACATTCAGTACTTC
>TRBJ2-5|TRBD2|NA|TRBV12-3/TRBV12-4
CASSGEGSETQYF
TGTGCCAGCAGTGGGGAGGGGAGCGAGACCCAGTACTTC